The entry that follows covers one T cell receptor (beta chain) sequence. Profiled with immunoSEQ multiplex PCR; TCRdb holds only in-frame clones, not every one. This table has some 400,000 clones, about 80% appearing once. With 0 bases removed from V and 0 bases from J, the gap between germline ends came to 11 bases. The CDR3 has 16 residues. Germline values: CDR1 SGHTA, CDR2 FQGNSA. This entry is derived from a study of blood T cell repertoires in COVID-19. Across the whole study: The samples span acute and convalescent COVID-19 from the United States, Italy and Spain.

This chain uses TRBV7-2 with TRBJ1-2; possibly TRBD1 for D (6 bases). The sequenced sample consisted of peripheral blood. The receptor comes from a human donor with acute or convalescent COVID-19. The donor label of this sample is uncertain. In nucleotides, the CDR3 is TGTGCCAGCAGCTTAGCGTGGGACAATTCTAACTATGGCTACACCTTC. It translates to CASSLAWDNSNYGYTF.